One and the same sample provided the 22 T cell receptor beta chains below, sequenced in a study of STAT5B mutations in CD4+ large granular lymphocyte leukemia. Produced via immunoSEQ multiplex PCR; TCRdb's table is partial and in-frame only. The sample records 30,000 or so clones, approximately 80% being singletons. Sequencing was done on a sample of CD4+ T cells from blood buffy coats. These TCRs come from a human donor in good health.

The V call is TRBV6-6, the J call TRBJ2-5, with 12 bases lining up with TRBD2. This CDR3 is built from 14 residues. From germline, CDR1 is MNHNY and CDR2 SVGAGI (reference sequence). With 4 bases clipped from V and 7 bases from J, the junction kept 4 bases outside the gene matches. The CDR3 nucleotides are TGTGCCAGCAGTTCTAGCGGGAGGGGGGGGACCCAGTACTTC. As protein: CASSSSGRGGTQYF.

The chain couples TRBV27 to TRBJ2-7; D perhaps matches TRBD1 (5 bases). The ends were cut back, 3 bases at V and 3 bases at J, with 12 bases in the middle. Germline-derived CDR1 and CDR2 are MNHEY and SMNVEV (reference sequence). The CDR3 spans 14 residues. For the CDR3, the DNA is TGTGCCAGCAGTTTGGGGCAGGGCCGCTACGAGCAGTACTTC. Protein: CASSLGQGRYEQYF.

V gene TRBV30 combines with J gene TRBJ1-6; TRBD1 is a possible D gene (5 bases). This CDR3 has 15 residues. Looked up from germline, CDR1 is GTSNPN and CDR2 is SVGIG (reference sequence). The V end lost 4 bases, the J end lost 0 bases, and 10 bases lay between the germline ends. Here the CDR3 DNA reads TGTGCCTGGACCAGGGAGGGCTCCTATAATTCACCCCTCCACTTT. This translates into CAWTREGSYNSPLHF.

This clone occurred once. The DNA for the CDR3 is TGTGCCAGCAGTTACGGGCTCGGGGGGAATGGCTACACCTTC. Translated: CASSYGLGGNGYTF. The chain carries TRBV6-5 and TRBJ1-2, with TRBD1 as a possible D gene (5 bases). Germline-derived CDR1 and CDR2 are MNHEY and SVGAGI. This CDR3 region has 14 residues. Trimming pared 2 bases from V and 6 bases from J, leaving 13 bases between.

The chain is built from TRBV19 and TRBJ1-6; no clear D. The CDR3 runs to 14 residues. Germline CDR1 and CDR2: LNHDA and SQIVND (reference sequence). Trimming cost V 5 bases and J 9 bases, with 14 bases left between them. The DNA of the CDR3 is TGTGCCAGTAGTTCACGCTCGGGGAGTTCACCCCTCCACTTT. It encodes CASSSRSGSSPLHF. Full variable domain (rest looked up from reference TRBV19 and TRBJ1-6): DGGITQSPKYLFRKEGQNVTLSCEQNLNHDAMYWYRQDPGQGLRLIYYSQIVNDFQKGDIAEGYSVSREKKESFPLTVTSAQKNPTAFYLCASSSRSGSSPLHFGNGTRLTVT.

The V gene is TRBV19, the J gene TRBJ2-5; 10 nucleotides align to TRBD2. The germline V gene has CDR1 LNHDA and CDR2 SQIVND (reference sequence). The CDR3 is 13 residues long. Trimming removed 8 bases from V and 5 bases from J; junction bases left unmatched: 5. The CDR3 is CASSLAGVETQYF. The CDR3, as DNA: TGTGCCAGTTCCCTAGCGGGGGTCGAGACCCAGTACTTC.

This clone appeared a few times. This rearrangement joins TRBV19 to TRBJ2-7; 9 bases map to TRBD1. V shed 9 bases, J shed 5 bases, and the junction held 8 bases outside the gene matches. The V gene's germline CDR1 is LNHDA and CDR2 SQIVND (reference sequence). CDR3 length: 13 residues. The CDR3 nucleotides are TGTGCCAGCACGGACAGGGGAAGGCACGAGCAGTACTTC. Translating gives CASTDRGRHEQYF.

The V gene is TRBV9, the J gene TRBJ2-1; possibly TRBD2 for D (6 bases). V lost 4 bases and J lost 9, with 17 bases in between. The germline V gene encodes CDR1 SGDLS and CDR2 YYNGEE. This CDR3 has 14 amino acids. Here the CDR3 reads CASSPRPGVTEQFF. DNA of the CDR3: TGTGCCAGCAGCCCCAGACCGGGGGTTACTGAGCAGTTCTTC.

This clone was seen a handful of times. The chain couples TRBV19 to TRBJ2-2; 8 bases align to TRBD1. The length of the CDR3 is 13 residues. CDR1 is LNHDA, CDR2 SQIVND, per germline (reference sequence). The V gene end was trimmed by 8 bases and the J gene end by 3 bases; junction bases not matched to a gene: 2. The CDR3 region is CASDRGYTGELFF. The CDR3 DNA sequence: TGTGCCAGTGACAGGGGCTACACCGGGGAGCTGTTTTTT.

V usage is TRBV5-1 and J usage is TRBJ1-1; D not certain. Germline assignment: CDR1 SGHRS and CDR2 YFSETQ. Trimming pared 0 bases from V and 5 bases from J, leaving 11 bases between. There are 14 residues in the CDR3. The CDR3 here is CASSLVGTGTEAFF. CDR3 nucleotide sequence: TGCGCCAGCAGCTTGGTGGGCACGGGGACTGAAGCTTTCTTT.

There are a few counts of this clone. This chain links TRBV5-1 with TRBJ2-7; the D gene is possibly TRBD1 (5 bases). Germline CDR1 is SGHRS and CDR2 is YFSETQ. The ends were cut back, 0 bases at V and 10 bases at J, with 20 bases in the middle. The CDR3 runs to 15 residues. The CDR3 DNA sequence: TGCGCCAGCAGCTTGGGATTGGCAGGGCCCTATATCCAGTACTTC. Residues: CASSLGLAGPYIQYF. Drawing the rest from reference TRBV5-1 and TRBJ2-7, the complete variable domain is KAGVTQTPRYLIKTRGQQVTLSCSPISGHRSVSWYQQTPGQGLQFLFEYFSETQRNKGNFPGRFSGRQFSNSRSEMNVSTLELGDSALYLCASSLGLAGPYIQYFGPGTRLTVT.

This chain joins TRBV12-5 and TRBJ1-1; D unresolved. Trimming shortened V by 3 bases and J by 7 bases, and 21 bases separated the two germline ends. The CDR3 consists of 16 residues. CDR1 LGHNT and CDR2 FRNRAP come from the germline V gene. CDR3 amino acids: CASGFPKSVLGNEAFF. CDR3 sequence (DNA): TGTGCTAGTGGTTTCCCCAAGTCAGTTCTCGGCAATGAAGCTTTCTTT. Looking up the rest from reference TRBV12-5 and TRBJ1-1 gives the full variable domain: DARVTQTPRHKVTEMGQEVTMRCQPILGHNTVFWYRQTMMQGLELLAYFRNRAPLDDSGMPKDRFSAEMPDATLATLKIQPSEPRDSAVYFCASGFPKSVLGNEAFFGQGTRLTVV.

V and J are TRBV6-1 and TRBJ2-4, with 15 bases lining up with TRBD2. Germline CDR1 reads MNHNS; CDR2 reads SASEGT. There are 19 residues in the CDR3. The ends lost 3 bases at V and 4 bases at J; junction bases unmatched: 10. The CDR3 region is CASSDQTGTSGRSKNIQYF. The CDR3 coding sequence is TGTGCCAGCAGTGACCAAACCGGGACTAGCGGGAGGTCTAAAAACATTCAGTACTTC.

This chain links TRBV19 with TRBJ2-1, with 11 bases aligning to TRBD2. J lost 3 bases, V lost 3 bases, and 7 bases had no gene match. The CDR3 has 17 residues. CDR1 and CDR2 from the germline V gene are LNHDA and SQIVND (reference sequence). DNA of the CDR3: TGTGCCAGTAGTATGCCCCTCCTAGCGGGAGGCTACAATGAGCAGTTCTTC. Amino acids: CASSMPLLAGGYNEQFF.

This chain links TRBV5-1 with TRBJ2-3; D gene unclear. The length of the CDR3 is 14 residues. The V end lost 0 bases, the J end lost 2 bases, and 7 bases lay between the germline ends. Germline V lookup: CDR1 SGHRS, CDR2 YFSETQ. The CDR3 nucleotides read TGCGCCAGCAGCTTGGATCCGGTCACAGATACGCAGTATTTT. Protein sequence: CASSLDPVTDTQYF.

This clone was seen a few times. The rearrangement joins TRBV5-4 to TRBJ2-7, with 8 positions matching TRBD2. V dropped 3 bases and J dropped 4; count of bases not matched to a gene: 3. Germline lookup yields CDR1 SGHNT and CDR2 YYREEE (reference sequence). The CDR3 loop spans 13 amino acids. Written as DNA, the CDR3 is TGTGCCAGCAGCTCGTCTAGCGGGTACGAGCAGTACTTC. It yields the protein CASSSSSGYEQYF.

This chain links TRBV30 with TRBJ2-5; tentative D call: TRBD1 (5 bases). Germline lookup yields CDR1 GTSNPN and CDR2 SVGIG (reference sequence). Trimming left V 0 bases short and J 8 bases short, with 13 bases between. The CDR3 is 13 residues long. The CDR3 loop reads CAWSVFGRGTQYF. CDR3 coding DNA: TGTGCCTGGAGTGTATTCGGAAGGGGTACCCAGTACTTC. Supplemented by reference TRBV30 and TRBJ2-5, the full variable domain reads SQTIHQWPATLVQPVGSPLSLECTVEGTSNPNLYWYRQAAGRGLQLLFYSVGIGQISSEVPQNLSASRPQDRQFILSSKKLLLSDSGFYLCAWSVFGRGTQYFGPGTRLLVL.

This chain connects TRBV5-1 to TRBJ1-1, with 7 bases fitting TRBD1. The V gene end was trimmed by 0 bases and the J gene end by 7 bases; junction bases not matched to a gene: 6. The germline V gene encodes CDR1 SGHRS and CDR2 YFSETQ. The CDR3 contains 14 residues. The DNA of the CDR3 is TGCGCCAGCAGCTTGGGAGGGGGCATGAATGAAGCTTTCTTT. Translated: CASSLGGGMNEAFF.

The gene calls are TRBV21-1 and TRBJ1-1; TRBD1, the table's D call, lacks a check against the DNA. TRBV21-1 is described as a pseudogene. This CDR3 has 15 amino acids. CDR3 protein: CASSPGTGWTTEAFF. The CDR3 coding sequence is TGTGCCAGCAGTCCCGGGACAGGGTGGACCACTGAAGCTTTCTTT.

The gene calls are TRBV29-1 and TRBJ2-5; D tentatively fits TRBD1 or TRBD2 (6 bases each). Trimming stripped 7 bases from V and 4 bases from J, with 13 bases between. Germline lookup yields CDR1 SQVTM and CDR2 ANQGSEA. The CDR3 spans 12 residues. CDR3 region: CSGGAEGETQYF. CDR3 sequence (DNA): TGCAGCGGGGGGGCAGAGGGAGAGACCCAGTACTTC.

This clone was picked up a small number of times. The chain uses TRBV30 and TRBJ1-6, with unresolved D. Trimming removed 1 base at V and 0 bases at J, with 1 base between. The length of the CDR3 is 13 residues. Germline-derived CDR1 and CDR2 are GTSNPN and SVGIG (reference sequence). CDR3 in amino acids: CAWSGSYNSPLHF. The CDR3 nucleotides are TGTGCCTGGAGTGGCTCCTATAATTCACCCCTCCACTTT.

The chain is built from TRBV6-1 and TRBJ1-5; no firm D call. Germline lookup yields CDR1 MNHNS and CDR2 SASEGT. Trimming removed 4 bases from V and 6 bases from J, with 10 bases in between. The CDR3 extends over 13 amino acids. The CDR3 protein is CASSGDKGQPQHF. CDR3 nucleotides: TGTGCCAGCAGTGGGGATAAGGGTCAGCCCCAGCATTTT.